These 5 T cell receptor beta chains were all obtained from the same sample, sequenced in a study of T cell changes during pregnancy in multiple sclerosis. Measured with immunoSEQ multiplex PCR; TCRdb has only the in-frame clones, and not every one. Here the sample spans roughly 22,000 clones, roughly nine tenths being singletons. This specimen was CD4+ T cells from peripheral blood mononuclear cells, taken after pregnancy. The receptors were gathered from a female donor in good health, enrolled as a control in a pregnancy study.

This chain connects TRBV2 to TRBJ1-5, with TRBD1 identical over 8 bases. V lost 8 bases, J lost 2 bases, and 14 bases stayed unmatched. CDR1 is SNHLY, CDR2 FYNNEI, per germline. The CDR3 runs 17 residues. CDR3 in amino acids: CASEVGQGARGNQPQHF. The CDR3 coding sequence is TGTGCCAGCGAGGTTGGGCAGGGGGCGCGAGGCAATCAGCCCCAGCATTTT. The whole variable domain, filled in from reference TRBV2 and TRBJ1-5, reads EPEVTQTPSHQVTQMGQEVILRCVPISNHLYFYWYRQILGQKVEFLVSFYNNEISEKSEIFDDQFSVERPDGSNFTLKIRSTKLEDSAMYFCASEVGQGARGNQPQHFGDGTRLSIL.

V usage is TRBV4-3 and J usage is TRBJ1-4, with D perhaps matching TRBD1 (6 bases). V was pared by 1 base and J by 7 bases, with 13 bases between. This CDR3 contains 15 residues. Germline-derived CDR1 and CDR2 are LGHNA and YSLEER. The CDR3 here is CASSQGTDKGEKLFF. CDR3 DNA: TGCGCCAGCAGCCAAGGGACAGACAAAGGTGAAAAACTGTTTTTT.

The chain joins TRBV27 to TRBJ2-1; 7 bases map to TRBD2. The germline gives CDR1 MNHEY, CDR2 SMNVEV (reference sequence). V trimming: 6 bases; J trimming: 4 bases; junction bases outside the gene matches: 9. This CDR3 has 15 amino acids. CDR3 in DNA: TGTGCCAGCAGGGCTAGCGGTAAAGGATACAATGAGCAGTTCTTC. This gives the protein CASRASGKGYNEQFF.

The rearrangement links TRBV2 to TRBJ1-1; 8 nucleotides agree with TRBD1. Germline V gene data show CDR1 as SNHLY and CDR2 as FYNNEI. After removal of 7 bases from V and 5 bases from J, the junction contained 12 bases not matched to a gene. The CDR3 is made up of 15 amino acids. CDR3 amino acids: CASNGAQGAGTEAFF. The CDR3 DNA reads TGTGCCAGCAACGGAGCGCAGGGGGCCGGAACTGAAGCTTTCTTT. The whole variable domain, remainder taken from reference TRBV2 and TRBJ1-1, is EPEVTQTPSHQVTQMGQEVILRCVPISNHLYFYWYRQILGQKVEFLVSFYNNEISEKSEIFDDQFSVERPDGSNFTLKIRSTKLEDSAMYFCASNGAQGAGTEAFFGQGTRLTVV.

The chain recombines TRBV5-6 with TRBJ1-6; possibly TRBD1 for D (5 bases). Germline V CDR1 and CDR2: SGHDT, YYEEEE. Trimming took off 0 bases at V and 6 bases at J, with 16 bases between the two ends. The CDR3 contains 17 residues. The CDR3 nucleotides read TGTGCCAGCAGCTTGGGACCCCCCCTCGGGGGTAATTCACCCCTCCACTTT. This encodes CASSLGPPLGGNSPLHF.